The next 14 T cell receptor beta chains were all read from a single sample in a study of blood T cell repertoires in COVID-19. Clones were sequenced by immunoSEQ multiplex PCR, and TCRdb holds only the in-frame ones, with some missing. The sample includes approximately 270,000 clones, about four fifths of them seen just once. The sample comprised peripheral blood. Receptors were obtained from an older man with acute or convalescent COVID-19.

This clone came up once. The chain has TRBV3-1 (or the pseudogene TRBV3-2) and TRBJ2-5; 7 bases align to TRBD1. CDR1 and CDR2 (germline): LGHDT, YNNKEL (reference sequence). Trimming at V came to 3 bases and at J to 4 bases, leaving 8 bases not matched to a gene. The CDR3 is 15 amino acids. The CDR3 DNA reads TGTGCCAGCAGCCACTGGGACAGCAAGACAGAGACCCAGTACTTC. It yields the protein CASSHWDSKTETQYF.

CDR3 nucleotide sequence: TGCAGTGCTAGTCTTAGCGGGGGAGGAGAGACCCAGTACTTC. Amino acids: CSASLSGGGETQYF. The V gene is TRBV20-1, the J gene TRBJ2-5, with 9 positions matching TRBD2. V was clipped by 3 bases and J by 4 bases; unmatched bases: 6. The germline V gene has CDR1 DFQATT and CDR2 SNEGSKA (reference sequence). This CDR3 is built from 14 residues.

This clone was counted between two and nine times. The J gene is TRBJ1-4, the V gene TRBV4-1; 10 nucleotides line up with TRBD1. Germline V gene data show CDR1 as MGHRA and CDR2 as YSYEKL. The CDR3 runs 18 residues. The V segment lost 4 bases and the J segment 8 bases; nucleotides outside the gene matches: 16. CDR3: CASSRTGTGVYLREKLFF. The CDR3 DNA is TGCGCCAGCAGCCGGACCGGGACAGGGGTCTACCTTCGGGAAAAACTGTTTTTT.

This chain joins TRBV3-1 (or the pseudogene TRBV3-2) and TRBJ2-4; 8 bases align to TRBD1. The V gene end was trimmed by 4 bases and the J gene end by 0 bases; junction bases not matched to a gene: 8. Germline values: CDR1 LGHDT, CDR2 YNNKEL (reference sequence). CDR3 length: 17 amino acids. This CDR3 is CASSPPGQVKAKNIQYF. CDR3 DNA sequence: TGTGCCAGCAGCCCCCCGGGACAGGTTAAAGCCAAAAACATTCAGTACTTC.

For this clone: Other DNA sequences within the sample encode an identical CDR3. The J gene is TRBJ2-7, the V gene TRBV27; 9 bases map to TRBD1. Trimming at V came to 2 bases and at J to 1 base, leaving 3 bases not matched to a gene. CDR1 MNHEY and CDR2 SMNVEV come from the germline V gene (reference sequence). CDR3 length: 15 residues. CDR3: CASSLTGTGSYEQYF. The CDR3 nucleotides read TGTGCCAGCAGTTTAACAGGGACAGGGTCCTACGAGCAGTACTTC.

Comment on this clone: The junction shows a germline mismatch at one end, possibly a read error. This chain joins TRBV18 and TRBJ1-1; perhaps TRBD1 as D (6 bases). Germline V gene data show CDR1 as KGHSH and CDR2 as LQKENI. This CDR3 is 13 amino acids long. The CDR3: CVSSPSTGTEAFF. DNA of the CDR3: TGTGTCAGCTCTCCTTCGACAGGCACTGAAGCTTTCTTT.

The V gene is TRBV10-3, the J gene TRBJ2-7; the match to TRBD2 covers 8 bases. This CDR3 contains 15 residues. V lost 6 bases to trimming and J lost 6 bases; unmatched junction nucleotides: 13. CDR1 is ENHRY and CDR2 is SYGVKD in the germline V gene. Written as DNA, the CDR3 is TGTGCCATCAGCGCCGCCGGGACTAGGAGCGGCGAGCAGTACTTC. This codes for CAISAAGTRSGEQYF.

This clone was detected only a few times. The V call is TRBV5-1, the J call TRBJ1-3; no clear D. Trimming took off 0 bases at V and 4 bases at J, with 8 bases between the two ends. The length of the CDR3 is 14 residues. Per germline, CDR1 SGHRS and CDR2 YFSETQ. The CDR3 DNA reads TGCGCCAGCAGCTTGGACAGAAGCGGAAACACCATATATTTT. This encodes CASSLDRSGNTIYF. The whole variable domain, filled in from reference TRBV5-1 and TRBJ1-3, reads KAGVTQTPRYLIKTRGQQVTLSCSPISGHRSVSWYQQTPGQGLQFLFEYFSETQRNKGNFPGRFSGRQFSNSRSEMNVSTLELGDSALYLCASSLDRSGNTIYFGEGSWLTVV.

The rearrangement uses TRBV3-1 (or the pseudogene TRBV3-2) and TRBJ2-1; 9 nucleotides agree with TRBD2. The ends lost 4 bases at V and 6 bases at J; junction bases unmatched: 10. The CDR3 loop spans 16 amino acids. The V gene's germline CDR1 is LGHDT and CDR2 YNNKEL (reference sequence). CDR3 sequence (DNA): TGTGCCAGCAGCCCCACGACTAGCGGTCGCTTCAATGAGCAGTTCTTC. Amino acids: CASSPTTSGRFNEQFF.

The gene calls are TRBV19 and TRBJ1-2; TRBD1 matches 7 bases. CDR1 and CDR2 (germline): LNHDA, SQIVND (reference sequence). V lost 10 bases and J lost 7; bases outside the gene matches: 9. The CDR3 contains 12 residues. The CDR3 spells CATSTGKGGYTF. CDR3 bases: TGTGCCACCTCGACAGGGAAGGGTGGCTACACCTTC.

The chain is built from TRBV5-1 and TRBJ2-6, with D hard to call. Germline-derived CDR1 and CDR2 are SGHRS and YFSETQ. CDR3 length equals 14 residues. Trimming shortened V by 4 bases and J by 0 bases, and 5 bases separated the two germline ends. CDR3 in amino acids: CASSPYSGANVLTF. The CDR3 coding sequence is TGCGCCAGCAGCCCGTACTCTGGGGCCAACGTCCTGACTTTC.

CDR3 bases: TGTGCCAGCAGCCGAGCGGGGGCTGGAAACACCATATATTTT. This codes for CASSRAGAGNTIYF. This chain links TRBV5-4 with TRBJ1-3, with D possibly TRBD1 on 5 matching bases. In germline, CDR1 is SGHNT, CDR2 YYREEE (reference sequence). The CDR3 extends over 14 amino acids. V dropped 4 bases and J dropped 2 bases, with 10 bases sitting between them.

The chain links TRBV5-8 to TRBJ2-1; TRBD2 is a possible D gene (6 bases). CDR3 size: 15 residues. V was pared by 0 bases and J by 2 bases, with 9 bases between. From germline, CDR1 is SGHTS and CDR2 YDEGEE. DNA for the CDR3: TGTGCCAGCAGCTTGGGCGGGATAGCCTACAATGAGCAGTTCTTC. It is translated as CASSLGGIAYNEQFF.

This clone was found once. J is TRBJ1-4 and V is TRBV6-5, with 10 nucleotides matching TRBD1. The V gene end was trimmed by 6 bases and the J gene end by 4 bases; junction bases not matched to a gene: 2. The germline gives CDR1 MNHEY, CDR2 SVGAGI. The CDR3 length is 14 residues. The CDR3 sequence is CASSRDRGNEKLFF. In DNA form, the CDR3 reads TGTGCCAGCAGCCGGGACAGGGGTAATGAAAAACTGTTTTTT.